The clone carrying this TCR beta chain was detected only once. This record comes from a study of blood T cell repertoires in COVID-19. The repertoire was sequenced with immunoSEQ multiplex PCR; TCRdb's copy has only in-frame clones and lacks some. The data hold more than 70,000 clones, with 82% observed a single time. Trimming removed 8 bases from V and 7 bases from J, with 11 bases in between. The CDR3 contains 11 residues. CDR1 and CDR2 from the germline V gene are SNHLY and FYNNEI. Source material: peripheral blood. This TCR was recovered from a human donor in a cohort sampled during active COVID-19. This chain connects TRBV2 to TRBJ1-2; D is unresolved. The CDR3 DNA reads as TGTGCCAGCGCCGTTCGGGGTGGCTACACCTTC. It specifies CASAVRGGYTF.